Listed below are T cell receptor beta chains from one sample, sequenced in a study of cytotoxic CD8 clonotypes in ibrutinib-treated CLL. Sequencing was performed with immunoSEQ multiplex PCR; in TCRdb, only in-frame clones are kept and a portion is missing. Of 60,000 to 65,000 clones in the sample, roughly 50% were seen once. Sequencing was performed on PBMCs, taken after 12 months of ibrutinib treatment. The source is a human donor with chronic lymphocytic leukemia. Both conserved end residues are part of each CDR3. The order of the fields is D gene, J gene, V gene, clone size, CDR3 DNA, CDR3 protein. The D gene is left open where the match is weak. Clone size appears in some rows only: once, few, many, or a class for an expanded clone.

-,TRBJ1-4,TRBV18,-,TGTGCCAGCTCACCAATACAGTCTTCCGATGAAAAACTGTTTTTT,CASSPIQSSDEKLFF
-,TRBJ2-7,TRBV6-5,-,TGTGCCAGCAGCCGACCGATCTTACTCTACGAGCAGTACTTC,CASSRPILLYEQYF
TRBD1,TRBJ1-1,TRBV6-1,-,TGTGCCAGCAGTGACCCGACAGGGATGAACACTGAAGCTTTCTTT,CASSDPTGMNTEAFF
-,TRBJ2-7,TRBV30,few,TGTGCCTGGAGTGTAGAGGGCAGCTACGAGCAGTACTTC,CAWSVEGSYEQYF
TRBD1,TRBJ2-2,TRBV5-1,-,TGCGCCAGCAGCGCGACAGGGGGTTTAACGACTAACACCGGGGAGCTGTTTTTT,CASSATGGLTTNTGELFF
TRBD2,TRBJ2-5,TRBV7-9,-,TGTGCCAGCAGCATACTAGCGGGATTAGTAGAGACCCAGTACTTC,CASSILAGLVETQYF
-,TRBJ2-3,TRBV18,-,TGTGCCAGCTCACCAGGTATCGGAGGGCCCATAGATACGCAGTATTTT,CASSPGIGGPIDTQYF
TRBD2,TRBJ2-1,TRBV2,-,TGTCCCGGGAGCGGGAGCAACAATGAGCAGTTCTTC,CPGSGSNNEQFF
TRBD1,TRBJ1-6,TRBV11-2,-,TGTGCCAGCAGCTTAGAGATGACAGGGTGGGGTTCACCCCTCCACTTT,CASSLEMTGWGSPLHF
TRBD2,TRBJ2-1,TRBV2,medium-sized,TGTGCCAGCAGCCGACTAGCGGGAGTGGGGCAGTTCTTC,CASSRLAGVGQFF
-,TRBJ2-1,TRBV5-1,many,TGCGCCAGCAGCTGGGGGTCATACACCAACAATGAGCAGTTCTTC,CASSWGSYTNNEQFF
TRBD1,TRBJ1-1,TRBV5-1,-,TGCGCCAGCAGCTTGGCCGGTCGTCGGGGACAGGGGAACACTGAAGCTTTCTTT,CASSLAGRRGQGNTEAFF
-,TRBJ2-7,TRBV2,-,TGTGCCAGCAGTGCCCAAAGTTACGAGCAGTACTTC,CASSAQSYEQYF
-,TRBJ1-1,TRBV28,-,TGTGCCAGCAGTCAGCAACAGGGCTTCACTGAAGCTTTCTTT,CASSQQQGFTEAFF
-,TRBJ1-6,TRBV5-1,-,TGCGCCAGCAGCTATGACAATGGGGGCAATTCACCCCTCCACTTT,CASSYDNGGNSPLHF
-,TRBJ1-1,TRBV4-1,-,TGCGCCAGCAGCCAATTCCCTGGGGGGGCCATGAACACTGAAGCTTTCTTT,CASSQFPGGAMNTEAFF
TRBD1,TRBJ1-2,TRBV5-1,-,TGCGCCAGCAGCTTGGTCGGACAGGGTTTTCTTCTATATGGCTACACCTTC,CASSLVGQGFLLYGYTF
-,TRBJ2-3,TRBV9,-,TGTGCCAGCAGCGTATCAGGGGCTTTCATTACAGATACGCAGTATTTT,CASSVSGAFITDTQYF
-,TRBJ1-2,TRBV2,-,TGTGCCAGCAGTGATGACGAGGGGTTGGGCTATGGCTACACCTTC,CASSDDEGLGYGYTF
TRBD2,TRBJ2-5,TRBV7-2,-,TGTGCCAGCAGCTTAGGAGCGCTAGCGGGGGGGAGACAAGAGACCCAGTACTTC,CASSLGALAGGRQETQYF
-,TRBJ1-1,TRBV2,-,TGTGCCAGCAGAAGAGCCACAAGAGCTTTCTTT,CASRRATRAFF
-,TRBJ2-7,TRBV11-3,-,TGTGCCAGCAGCTTCGACGGTGGCCTAGAGCAGTACTTC,CASSFDGGLEQYF
-,TRBJ1-1,TRBV5-6,-,TGTGCCAGCAGCTTGGCCACTGAAGGTTGGGCTTTCTTT,CASSLATEGWAFF
-,TRBJ1-2,TRBV7-6,-,TGTGCCAGCAGCCAAGGGGACGGAGGAAGCTATGTGGGCTACACCTTC,CASSQGDGGSYVGYTF
-,TRBJ2-7,TRBV5-1,-,TGCGCCAGCAGCTTGCTCGGGAGTTCCTCCTACGAGCAGTACTTC,CASSLLGSSSYEQYF
-,TRBJ1-2,TRBV7-9,-,TGTGCCAGCAGCTTGGGACCAAGACAGAGACTAATCTATGGCTACACCTTC,CASSLGPRQRLIYGYTF
-,TRBJ1-5,TRBV4-1,-,TGCGCCAGCAGCCTAGGCCAGGGGTCTCAACCCCAGCATTTT,CASSLGQGSQPQHF
-,TRBJ2-5,TRBV6-5,-,TGTGCCAGCAGGCTGCAAGAGACCCAGTACTTC,CASRLQETQYF
-,TRBJ2-7,TRBV11-1,-,TGTGCCAGCAGCTTAGTGGCTAGCGAGAGCGAGCAGTACTTC,CASSLVASESEQYF
TRBD1,TRBJ2-5,TRBV11-1,-,TGTGCCAGCAGCTTGCGACAGGGGAGTCCAGAGACCCAGTACTTC,CASSLRQGSPETQYF
-,TRBJ2-3,TRBV6-6,few,TGTGCCAGCGGACGGACAGATACGCAGTATTTT,CASGRTDTQYF
-,TRBJ1-4,TRBV27,-,TGTGCCAGCAGTTTATCCAGGGCAACTAATGAAAAACTGTTTTTT,CASSLSRATNEKLFF
-,TRBJ2-5,TRBV18,-,TGTGCCAGCTCACCACTGACAGGCTCTTCGTACCAAGAGACCCAGTACTTC,CASSPLTGSSYQETQYF
-,TRBJ2-3,TRBV30,few,TGTGCCTGGAGAGGCTCAGGGCGGGCCGGAGATACGCAGTATTTT,CAWRGSGRAGDTQYF
-,TRBJ2-2,TRBV5-3,-,TGTGCCAGCTCGGGTTGGACCGGGGAGCTGTTTTTT,CASSGWTGELFF
TRBD1,TRBJ1-4,TRBV30,many,TGTGCCTGGAGGGGACAGTGGAACTCTAATGAAAAACTGTTTTTT,CAWRGQWNSNEKLFF
-,TRBJ2-1,TRBV6-5,-,TGTGCCAGCAGTTACTCCCAGGGGGGGCCTAGAAATGAGCAGTTCTTC,CASSYSQGGPRNEQFF
-,TRBJ2-5,TRBV5-1,-,TGCGCCAGCAGCTCGATAAACAGGGTAGGAGAGACCCAGTACTTC,CASSSINRVGETQYF
-,TRBJ1-1,TRBV6-4,-,TGTGCCAGCAGTGACAGCAACACTGAAGCTTTCTTT,CASSDSNTEAFF
-,TRBJ2-3,TRBV7-2,few,TGTGCCAGCAGCTTAGCTAGTTCCGTCACAGATACGCAGTATTTT,CASSLASSVTDTQYF
TRBD1,TRBJ2-3,TRBV18,-,TGTGCCAGCTCACCTAGGGGACAGTCAAGCTCAGATACGCAGTATTTT,CASSPRGQSSSDTQYF
TRBD2,TRBJ2-6,TRBV19,-,TGTGCCAGTACCTTAAGCGGGGGGCTCTCTGGGGCCAACGTCCTGACTTTC,CASTLSGGLSGANVLTF
-,TRBJ1-6,TRBV6-1,-,TGTGCCAGCAGAGAGCAGGGCGGTAATTCACCCCTCCACTTT,CASREQGGNSPLHF
TRBD1,TRBJ2-1,TRBV11-1,-,TGTGCCAGCAGAAACAGGGGCAGCTCCTACAATGAGCAGTTCTTC,CASRNRGSSYNEQFF
TRBD2,TRBJ2-1,TRBV6-5,-,TGTGCCAGCAGTTACTCGCGGACACTAGCGCAGCAAGAGCAGTTCTTC,CASSYSRTLAQQEQFF
-,TRBJ2-5,TRBV7-9,-,TGTGCCAGCAGCTTCTTGGTAGGGACCAGAGAGACCCAGTACTTC,CASSFLVGTRETQYF
-,TRBJ1-6,TRBV6-1,-,TGTGCCAGCTGCTCCTATAATTCACCCCTCCACTTT,CASCSYNSPLHF
-,TRBJ2-2,TRBV5-1,-,TGCGCCAGCAGGGGGGACTGGAACACCGGGGAGCTGTTTTTT,CASRGDWNTGELFF
TRBD1,TRBJ1-6,TRBV6-1,few,TGTGCCAGCAGTGAATTGGGACAGAATAATTCACCCCTCCACTTT,CASSELGQNNSPLHF
-,TRBJ2-3,TRBV5-1,few,TGCGCCAGCAGCTATGCGGCGGGATTAGATACGCAGTATTTT,CASSYAAGLDTQYF
TRBD1,TRBJ2-3,TRBV11-3,few,TGTGCCAGCAGCTCGCAGGGGGCAACAGATACGCAGTATTTT,CASSSQGATDTQYF
-,TRBJ2-5,TRBV30,-,TGTGCCTGGAAATCCGGAGGGGTGACCCAGTACTTC,CAWKSGGVTQYF
-,TRBJ1-2,TRBV20-1,once,TGCAGTGCAGCCTACTATGGCTACACCTTC,CSAAYYGYTF
-,TRBJ2-1,TRBV19,once,TGTGCCGCCAAGGGTAGGGACAATGAGCAGTTCTTC,CAAKGRDNEQFF